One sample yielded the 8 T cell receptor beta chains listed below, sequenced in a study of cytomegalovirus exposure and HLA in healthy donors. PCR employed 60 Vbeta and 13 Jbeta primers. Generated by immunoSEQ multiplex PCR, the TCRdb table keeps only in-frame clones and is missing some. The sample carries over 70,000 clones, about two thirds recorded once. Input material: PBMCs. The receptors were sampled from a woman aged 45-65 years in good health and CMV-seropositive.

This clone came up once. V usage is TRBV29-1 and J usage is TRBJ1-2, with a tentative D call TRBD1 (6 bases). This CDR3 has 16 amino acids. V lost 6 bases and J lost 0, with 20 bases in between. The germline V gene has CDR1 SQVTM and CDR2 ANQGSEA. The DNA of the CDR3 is TGCAGCGTCTACGCAGGGGCCCAAAGTACTAACTATGGCTACACCTTC. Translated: CSVYAGAQSTNYGYTF.

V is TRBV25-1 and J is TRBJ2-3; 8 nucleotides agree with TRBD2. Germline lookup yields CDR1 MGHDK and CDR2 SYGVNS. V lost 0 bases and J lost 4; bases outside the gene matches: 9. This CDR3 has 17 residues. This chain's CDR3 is CASSEYVGLVSSDTQYF. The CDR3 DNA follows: TGTGCCAGCAGTGAATATGTGGGACTAGTTTCTTCAGATACGCAGTATTTT.

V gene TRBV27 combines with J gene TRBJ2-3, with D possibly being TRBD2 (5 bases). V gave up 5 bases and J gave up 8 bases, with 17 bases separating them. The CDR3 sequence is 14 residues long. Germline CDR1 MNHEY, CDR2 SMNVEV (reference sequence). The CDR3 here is CASSPPFGVLTQYF. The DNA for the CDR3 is TGTGCCAGCAGTCCTCCATTCGGGGTCCTTACGCAGTATTTT.

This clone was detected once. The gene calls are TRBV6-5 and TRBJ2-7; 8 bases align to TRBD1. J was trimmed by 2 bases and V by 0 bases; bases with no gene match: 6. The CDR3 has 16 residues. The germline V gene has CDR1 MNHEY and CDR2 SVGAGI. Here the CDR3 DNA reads TGTGCCAGCAGTTACTCGTCCAACAGGGGGACCTACGAGCAGTACTTC. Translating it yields CASSYSSNRGTYEQYF.

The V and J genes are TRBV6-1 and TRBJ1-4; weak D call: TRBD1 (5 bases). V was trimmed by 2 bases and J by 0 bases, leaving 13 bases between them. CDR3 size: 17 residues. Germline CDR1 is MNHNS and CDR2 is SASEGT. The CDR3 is CASSEFWGEATNEKLFF. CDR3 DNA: TGTGCCAGCAGTGAATTCTGGGGGGAGGCAACTAATGAAAAACTGTTTTTT.

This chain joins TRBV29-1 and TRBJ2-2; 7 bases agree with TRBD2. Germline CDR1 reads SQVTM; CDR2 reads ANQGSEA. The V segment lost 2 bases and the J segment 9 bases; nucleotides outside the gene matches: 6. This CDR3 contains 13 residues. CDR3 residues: CSVEPVGGRELFF. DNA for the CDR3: TGCAGCGTTGAACCCGTCGGGGGGAGGGAGCTGTTTTTT.

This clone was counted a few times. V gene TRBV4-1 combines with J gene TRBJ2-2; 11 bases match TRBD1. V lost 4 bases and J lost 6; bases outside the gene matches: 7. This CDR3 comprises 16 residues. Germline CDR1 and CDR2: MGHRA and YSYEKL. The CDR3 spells CASSRTGGETAGELFF. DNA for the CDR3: TGCGCCAGCAGCCGGACAGGGGGCGAGACGGCCGGGGAGCTGTTTTTT.

The CDR3 region has the DNA TGCAGCGGGAGGGGGCCAGAGGGCTACACCTTC. Translating gives CSGRGPEGYTF. V usage is TRBV29-1 and J usage is TRBJ1-2; 7 positions match TRBD1. Germline V gene lookup returns CDR1 SQVTM and CDR2 ANQGSEA. With 7 bases clipped from V and 8 bases from J, the junction kept 7 bases outside the gene matches. CDR3 size: 11 residues.